The sequence of this T cell receptor (beta chain) was determined in a study of blood T cells in healthy people across ages. Primed by a sample-barcoded 5' primer and a J-beta primer mix, a second PCR proceeded for roughly 7 to 12 cycles. Each TCR beta cDNA got a 12-nucleotide random molecular identifier. Using its own MiXCR run on the 5' RACE reads, TCRdb lists one record per CDR3 protein. This sample carries 550,000 to 700,000 distinct CDR3 sequences, about 25% of them seen once, and the ten largest clones take 18%. General observations from the study: Getting older went along with TCR beta diversity per million T cells dropping roughly linearly. Higher diversity and more naive CD4+ cells were features of long-lived donors, compared to aged donors.

Every participating donor contributed roughly 9.6 milliliters of peripheral blood through a draw. A few counts support this clonotype. As yet, its antigen is unknown. The clonotype originates from a woman in her sixties or seventies in good health. The sample consisted of blood.

CDR3 DNA sequence: TGCGCCAGCAGCGATCCTGGGGGGGCCAACGTCCTGACTTTC. Residues: CASSDPGGANVLTF. This chain uses TRBV5-1 with TRBJ2-6; unclear D gene. The V gene's germline CDR1 is SGHRS and CDR2 YFSETQ. V shed 4 bases and J shed 4 bases, with 9 bases lying between them. The CDR3 length is 14 residues.